This paragraph reports one T cell receptor beta chain. These data are taken from a study of cytomegalovirus exposure and HLA in healthy donors. With 60 Vbeta and 13 Jbeta primers, the PCR was carried out. Method: immunoSEQ multiplex PCR; TCRdb's copy keeps in-frame clones and lacks some. The sample yields about 110,000 clones, 74% seen once. V lost 2 bases, J lost 0 bases, and 15 bases lay in between. This CDR3 is 17 amino acids long. CDR1 and CDR2 from the germline V gene are SEHNR and FQNEAQ (reference sequence). This clonotype was obtained from a man aged 45-60 years in good health and CMV-seropositive. Sequencing was performed on PBMCs. The chain links TRBV7-9 to TRBJ2-3, with a tentative D call TRBD1 (6 bases). CDR3 sequence reads: CASSLPRGRGSTDTQYF. CDR3 in DNA: TGTGCCAGCAGCTTACCCCGGGGCAGGGGTAGCACAGATACGCAGTATTTT.